These T cell receptor beta chains were read from a single sample in a study of T cells in tuberculosis. Libraries were prepared by immunoSEQ multiplex PCR; TCRdb keeps only in-frame clonotypes and omits some of them. The data contain roughly 35,000 clones, 94% of them singletons. The specimen was PBMCs. The source of these receptors is a donor aged 10-29 years with latent tuberculosis or without tuberculosis infection. Some clones in this sample may be carry-over from other donors' samples. CDR3s include the opening cysteine and the closing phenylalanine or tryptophan. The order of the fields is J gene, clone size, D gene, V gene, CDR3 protein, CDR3 DNA. D genes are given only for firm matches. Expanded clones get a size class; other rows say once, few or many, or leave the size out.

TRBJ2-1 | . | . | TRBV13 | CASRQQGGEQFF | TGTGCCAGCAGACAACAGGGCGGTGAGCAGTTCTTC
TRBJ1-1 | once | . | TRBV27 | CASSFQGGTEAFF | TGTGCCAGCAGTTTCCAGGGCGGTACTGAAGCTTTCTTT
TRBJ2-1 | . | TRBD2 | TRBV6-4 | CASSVVAGANNEQFF | TGTGCCAGCAGTGTTGTAGCGGGGGCCAACAATGAGCAGTTCTTC
TRBJ2-3 | . | . | TRBV4-3 | CASSRAVFSTDTQYF | TGCGCCAGCAGCCGGGCAGTGTTTTCCACAGATACGCAGTATTTT
TRBJ2-5 | . | . | TRBV2 | CASSRTRIIQETQYF | TGTGCCAGCAGTAGAACTAGGATAATACAAGAGACCCAGTACTTC
TRBJ1-5 | . | . | TRBV7-2 | CASNLLRGPQHF | TGTGCCAGCAACTTACTCCGGGGGCCCCAGCATTTT
TRBJ1-2 | . | . | TRBV21-1 | CASSTWRSTANYGYTF | TGTGCCAGCAGCACGTGGAGGTCTACAGCTAACTATGGCTACACCTTC
TRBJ2-7 | . | TRBD1 | TRBV10-3 | CAISPGQGSYEQYF | TGTGCCATCAGTCCGGGACAGGGGTCCTACGAGCAGTACTTC
TRBJ1-2 | . | . | TRBV15 | CATSSWQANYGYTF | TGTGCCACCAGCAGTTGGCAGGCAAACTATGGCTACACCTTC
TRBJ1-6 | . | . | TRBV5-4 | CASSRWTASSSYNSPLHF | TGTGCCAGCAGCCGATGGACAGCTTCGAGCTCCTATAATTCACCCCTCCACTTT
TRBJ2-2 | . | . | TRBV5-6 | CASQEGRGVDTGELFF | TGTGCCAGCCAGGAGGGGCGAGGGGTCGACACCGGGGAGCTGTTTTTT
TRBJ1-2 | . | TRBD1 | TRBV11-2 | CASSWGDRGVGYTF | TGTGCCAGCAGCTGGGGGGACAGAGGGGTTGGCTACACCTTC
TRBJ1-1 | . | . | TRBV4-1 | CASRGTENTEAFF | TGCGCCAGCAGGGGTACAGAGAACACTGAAGCTTTCTTT
TRBJ2-1 | . | . | TRBV11-2 | CASSDHRDPTRGAEQFF | TGTGCCAGCAGCGACCACCGGGACCCCACCCGGGGGGCTGAGCAGTTCTTC
TRBJ2-4 | . | TRBD1 | TRBV19 | CASSRGSDRGTKNIQYF | TGTGCCAGTAGTCGGGGGAGTGACAGGGGGACCAAAAACATTCAGTACTTC
TRBJ2-3 | . | . | TRBV21-1 | CASRGQTNRKTDTQYF | TGTGCCAGCAGGGGACAAACCAATAGGAAAACAGATACGCAGTATTTT
TRBJ2-5 | . | . | TRBV30 | CAWNLRGGPTQYF | TGTGCCTGGAACCTAAGGGGAGGACCGACCCAGTACTTC
TRBJ1-3 | . | . | TRBV12-5 | CASGLGGSGNTIYF | TGTGCTAGTGGCCTGGGGGGGTCTGGAAACACCATATATTTT
TRBJ2-3 | . | TRBD1 | TRBV5-1 | CASSPLGQGTDTQYF | TGCGCCAGCAGCCCCCTTGGACAGGGGACAGATACGCAGTATTTT
TRBJ1-5 | . | TRBD1 | TRBV6-5 | CASQGTGGQPQHF | TGTGCCAGTCAGGGGACAGGTGGGCAGCCCCAGCATTTT
TRBJ2-6 | . | . | TRBV11-2 | CASSFSLSGANVLTF | TGTGCCAGCAGCTTTTCTCTCTCTGGGGCCAACGTCCTGACTTTC
TRBJ2-5 | . | . | TRBV19 | CASSQGQETQYF | TGTGCCAGTAGTCAGGGGCAAGAGACCCAGTACTTC
TRBJ2-1 | . | TRBD2 | TRBV28 | CASSGGPRLAGDYNEQFF | TGTGCCAGCAGTGGGGGCCCCCGACTAGCGGGGGATTACAATGAGCAGTTCTTC
TRBJ2-1 | . | . | TRBV6-1 | CASSEPGTEQFF | TGTGCCAGCAGTGAACCCGGGACAGAGCAGTTCTTC
TRBJ1-2 | . | TRBD1 | TRBV6-5 | CASQDRGVSGYTF | TGTGCCAGCCAAGACAGGGGAGTTTCAGGCTACACCTTC
TRBJ1-1 | . | . | TRBV9 | CASSVDFGDTEAFF | TGTGCCAGCAGCGTTGACTTCGGGGACACTGAAGCTTTCTTT